These 10 T cell receptor beta chains originate from one sample sequenced in a study of CD8 T cells in Susac syndrome. When the RNA was reverse transcribed, random hexamers were used with an input of roughly 0.5 to 1 ug. TCRdb recomputed calls from the immunoSEQ multiplex PCR reads with MiXCR, one row per CDR3 protein. The table lists around 170,000 distinct CDR3 sequences, roughly 94% of them singletons. The sequenced sample was CD8+ T cells from PBMCs. These receptors were taken from a human donor with Susac syndrome.

In DNA, the CDR3 is TGTGCCAGCAGTATCGGGGGAGGCACAGATACGCAGTATTTT. Translating it yields CASSIGGGTDTQYF. The rearrangement links TRBV7-3 to TRBJ2-3; weak D call: TRBD2 (6 bases). V gave up 6 bases and J gave up 1 base, with 11 bases separating them. This CDR3 comprises 14 residues. CDR1 is SGHTA and CDR2 is FQGTGA in the germline V gene.

V and J are TRBV20-1 and TRBJ2-5; no firm D call. V was cut by 4 bases and J by 4 bases, with 7 bases left in between. CDR1 is DFQATT and CDR2 is SNEGSKA in the germline V gene (reference sequence). The CDR3 is made up of 11 amino acids. The CDR3 region is CSAKSLETQYF. The CDR3 DNA is TGCAGTGCTAAGTCACTAGAGACCCAGTACTTC.

The chain has TRBV9 and TRBJ2-2; a possible D gene is TRBD2 (6 bases). In germline, CDR1 is SGDLS, CDR2 YYNGEE. The CDR3 consists of 14 residues. Deletions cut 4 bases from V and 11 bases from J, with 18 bases between. CDR3 DNA: TGTGCCAGCAGCTACGACAGTTGGGACTCAGAGCTGTTTTTT. Its protein is CASSYDSWDSELFF.

For the CDR3, the DNA is TGTGCCAGCAGTTTCTCGACTAGCGGGACAGATACGCAGTATTTT. Translation: CASSFSTSGTDTQYF. The V call is TRBV27, the J call TRBJ2-3, with 10 nucleotides matching TRBD2. CDR1 is MNHEY, CDR2 SMNVEV, per germline (reference sequence). The CDR3 has 15 amino acids. The V and J ends lost 3 bases and 3 bases, in that order; junction bases with no gene match: 3.

This clonotype was seen a single time. V is TRBV29-1 and J is TRBJ2-5; 11 bases match TRBD1. Germline assignment: CDR1 SQVTM and CDR2 ANQGSEA. This CDR3 has 17 amino acids. V dropped 2 bases and J dropped 0; count of bases not matched to a gene: 8. As DNA, the CDR3 is TGCAGCGTTGAAACCGGGACAGGGGGAATGTACCAAGAGACCCAGTACTTC. Residues: CSVETGTGGMYQETQYF.

This chain connects TRBV7-2 to TRBJ2-7, with TRBD1 matching 8 bases. J was trimmed by 3 bases and V by 1 base; bases with no gene match: 2. Germline-derived CDR1 and CDR2 are SGHTA and FQGNSA. The CDR3 length is 14 residues. The CDR3 sequence is CASSLGTGIYEQYF. The CDR3 coding sequence is TGTGCCAGCAGCTTAGGGACAGGGATCTACGAGCAGTACTTC.

The V gene is TRBV27, the J gene TRBJ2-2; 11 positions match TRBD2. The CDR3 consists of 16 residues. J lost 1 base, V lost 5 bases, and 3 bases had no gene match. Per germline, CDR1 MNHEY and CDR2 SMNVEV (reference sequence). The CDR3 loop is CASSLAGGMNTGELFF. In DNA, the CDR3 is TGTGCCAGCAGTCTAGCGGGGGGCATGAACACCGGGGAGCTGTTTTTT.

This rearrangement joins TRBV4-2 to TRBJ2-7, with 9 bases aligning to TRBD2. This CDR3 has 15 amino acids. The J segment lost 12 bases and the V segment lost 0 bases, leaving 12 bases of the junction unmatched. CDR1 is LGHNA, CDR2 YNFKEQ, per germline. The CDR3 DNA is TGTGCCAGCAGCCAAGAACGAGTAGCGGGGGCCCCCCGGTACTTC. It encodes CASSQERVAGAPRYF.

V gene TRBV27 combines with J gene TRBJ1-5; D is undetermined. The germline V gene has CDR1 MNHEY and CDR2 SMNVEV (reference sequence). This CDR3 spans 13 amino acids. V lost 1 base and J 6 bases, leaving 7 bases between the germline ends. As DNA, the CDR3 is TGTGCCAGCAGTTTATTTAGTGGTCAGCCCCAGCATTTT. It translates to CASSLFSGQPQHF.

The rearrangement joins TRBV5-6 to TRBJ2-5, with D tentatively TRBD1 (6 bases). V was cut by 4 bases and J by 0 bases, with 16 bases left in between. Germline-derived CDR1 and CDR2 are SGHDT and YYEEEE. The CDR3 has 16 amino acids. This CDR3 is CASSASGTMYQETQYF. CDR3 nucleotide sequence: TGTGCCAGCAGCGCGTCCGGGACAATGTACCAAGAGACCCAGTACTTC.